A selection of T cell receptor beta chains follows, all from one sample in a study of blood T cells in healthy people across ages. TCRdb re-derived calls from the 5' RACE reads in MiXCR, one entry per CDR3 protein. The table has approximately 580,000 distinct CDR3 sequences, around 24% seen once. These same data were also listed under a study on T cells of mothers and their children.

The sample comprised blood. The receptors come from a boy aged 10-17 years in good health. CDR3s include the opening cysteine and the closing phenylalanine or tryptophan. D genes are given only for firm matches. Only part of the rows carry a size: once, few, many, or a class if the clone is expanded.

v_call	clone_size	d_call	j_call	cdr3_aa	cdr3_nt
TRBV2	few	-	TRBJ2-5	CASNLGQALGETQYF	TGTGCCAGCAACCTAGGACAAGCCTTAGGGGAGACCCAGTACTTC
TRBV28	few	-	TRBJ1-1	CASSSPGQNTEAFF	TGTGCCAGCAGTTCTCCGGGACAGAACACTGAAGCTTTCTTT
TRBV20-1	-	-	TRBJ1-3	CSARDQGNTIYF	TGCAGTGCTAGAGATCAAGGAAACACCATATATTTT
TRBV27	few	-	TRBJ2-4	CASSLGSAKNIQYF	TGTGCCAGCAGTTTAGGGTCGGCCAAAAACATTCAGTACTTC
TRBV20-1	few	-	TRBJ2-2	CSARSGAGANTGELFF	TGCAGTGCTAGAAGTGGCGCAGGGGCGAACACCGGGGAGCTGTTTTTT
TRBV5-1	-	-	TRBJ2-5	CASSLTWGPETQYF	TGCGCCAGCAGCTTGACTTGGGGGCCAGAGACCCAGTACTTC
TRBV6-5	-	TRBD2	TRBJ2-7	CASTDGGGNEQYF	TGTGCCAGCACCGATGGGGGAGGGAACGAGCAGTACTTC
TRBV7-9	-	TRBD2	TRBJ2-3	CASSLVVSGKDTQYF	TGTGCCAGCAGCTTAGTTGTTAGCGGGAAAGATACGCAGTATTTT
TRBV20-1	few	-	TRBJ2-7	CSAFPGSYEQYF	TGCAGTGCTTTCCCGGGGAGTTACGAGCAGTACTTC
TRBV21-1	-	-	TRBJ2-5	CASSTNSPQETQYF	TGTGCCAGCAGCACGAACAGCCCTCAAGAGACCCAGTACTTC
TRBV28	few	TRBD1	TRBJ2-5	CASSHRMDRADETQYF	TGTGCCAGCAGTCATCGAATGGACAGGGCTGATGAGACCCAGTACTTC
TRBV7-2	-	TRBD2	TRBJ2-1	CASSWTSGSSYNEQFF	TGTGCCAGCAGCTGGACTAGCGGGAGCTCGTACAATGAGCAGTTCTTC
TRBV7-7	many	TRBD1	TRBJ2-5	CASSLELPTRDRGRRETQYF	TGTGCTAGCAGCTTAGAACTCCCCACCCGGGACAGGGGGCGCCGGGAGACCCAGTACTTC
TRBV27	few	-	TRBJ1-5	CASSVNGNQPQHF	TGTGCCAGCAGCGTGAACGGGAATCAGCCCCAGCATTTT
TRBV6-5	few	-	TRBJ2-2	CASRRTATNTGELFF	TGTGCCAGCCGTCGGACAGCAACGAACACCGGGGAGCTGTTTTTT
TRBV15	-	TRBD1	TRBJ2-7	CATSRGGPLGQASYEQYF	TGTGCCACCAGCAGAGGGGGACCCTTGGGACAGGCGTCCTACGAGCAGTACTTC
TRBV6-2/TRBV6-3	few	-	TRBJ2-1	CATQRGPAVANGEQFF	TGTGCCACTCAGAGGGGACCAGCGGTAGCGAATGGCGAGCAGTTCTTC
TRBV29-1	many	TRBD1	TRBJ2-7	CSAGQGRTYEQYF	TGCAGCGCCGGACAGGGGAGGACCTACGAGCAGTACTTC
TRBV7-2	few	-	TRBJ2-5	CASSPGLGQGETQYF	TGTGCCAGCAGCCCGGGACTTGGCCAAGGGGAGACCCAGTACTTC
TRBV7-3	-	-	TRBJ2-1	CATLMEPGGLHEQFF	TGTGCCACCCTGATGGAACCGGGGGGCCTCCATGAGCAGTTCTTC
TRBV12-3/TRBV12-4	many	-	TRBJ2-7	CASSLGSRQRYEQYF	TGTGCCAGCAGTTTAGGTTCGAGACAGAGATACGAGCAGTACTTC
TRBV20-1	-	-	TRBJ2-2	CSARVGGNTGELFF	TGCAGTGCTAGAGTAGGGGGAAACACCGGGGAGCTGTTTTTT
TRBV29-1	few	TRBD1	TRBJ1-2	CSVATGLDGYTF	TGCAGCGTCGCGACAGGGCTCGATGGCTACACCTTC